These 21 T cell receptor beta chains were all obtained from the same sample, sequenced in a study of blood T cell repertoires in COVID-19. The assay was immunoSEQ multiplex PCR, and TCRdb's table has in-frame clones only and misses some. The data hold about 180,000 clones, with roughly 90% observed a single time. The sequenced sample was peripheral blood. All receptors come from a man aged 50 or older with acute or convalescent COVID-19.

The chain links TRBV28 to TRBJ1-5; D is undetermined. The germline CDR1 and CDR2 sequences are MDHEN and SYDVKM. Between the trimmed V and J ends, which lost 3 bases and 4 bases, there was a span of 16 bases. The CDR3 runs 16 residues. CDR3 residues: CASSFADWNRNQPQHF. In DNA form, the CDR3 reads TGTGCCAGCAGTTTCGCCGATTGGAACAGAAATCAGCCCCAGCATTTT.

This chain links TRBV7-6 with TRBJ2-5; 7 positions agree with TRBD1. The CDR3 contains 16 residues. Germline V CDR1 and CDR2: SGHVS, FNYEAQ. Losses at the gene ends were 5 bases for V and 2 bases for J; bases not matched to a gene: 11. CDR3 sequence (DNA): TGTGCCAGCAGCCGGACAGGACTTAAGAATCAAGAGACCCAGTACTTC. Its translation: CASSRTGLKNQETQYF.

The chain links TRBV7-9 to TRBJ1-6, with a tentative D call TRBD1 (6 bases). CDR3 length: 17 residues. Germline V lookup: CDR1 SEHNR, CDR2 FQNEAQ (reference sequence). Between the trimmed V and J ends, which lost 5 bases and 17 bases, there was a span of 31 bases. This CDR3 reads CASSKAGLGTSTSPFHF. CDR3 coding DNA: TGTGCCAGCAGCAAGGCCGGCCTCGGGACATCCACATCCCCGTTCCACTTT.

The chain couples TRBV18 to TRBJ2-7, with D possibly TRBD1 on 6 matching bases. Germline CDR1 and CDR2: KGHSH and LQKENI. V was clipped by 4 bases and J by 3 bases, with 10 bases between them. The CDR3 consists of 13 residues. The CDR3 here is CASSQDSSYEQYF. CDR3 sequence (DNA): TGTGCCAGCTCACAGGACAGCAGCTACGAGCAGTACTTC.

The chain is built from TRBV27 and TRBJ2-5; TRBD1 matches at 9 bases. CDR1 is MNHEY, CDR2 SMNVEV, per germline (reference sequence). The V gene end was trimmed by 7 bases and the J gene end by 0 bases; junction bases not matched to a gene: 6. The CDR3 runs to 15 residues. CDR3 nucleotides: TGTGCCAGCACCCAGGACAGGGGCTACCAAGAGACCCAGTACTTC. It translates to CASTQDRGYQETQYF.

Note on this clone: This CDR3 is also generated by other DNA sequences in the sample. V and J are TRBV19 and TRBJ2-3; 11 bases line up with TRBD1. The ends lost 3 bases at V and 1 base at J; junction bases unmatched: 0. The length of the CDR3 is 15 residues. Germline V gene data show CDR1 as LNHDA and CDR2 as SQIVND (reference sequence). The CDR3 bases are TGTGCCAGTAGTATGGGACAGGGGGGCACAGATACGCAGTATTTT. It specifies CASSMGQGGTDTQYF.

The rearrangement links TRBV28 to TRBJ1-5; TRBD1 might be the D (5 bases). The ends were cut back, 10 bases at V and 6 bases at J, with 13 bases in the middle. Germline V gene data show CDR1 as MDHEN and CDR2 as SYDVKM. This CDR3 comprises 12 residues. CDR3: CATAQGSQPQHF. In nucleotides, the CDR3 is TGTGCCACCGCCCAGGGATCTCAGCCCCAGCATTTT.

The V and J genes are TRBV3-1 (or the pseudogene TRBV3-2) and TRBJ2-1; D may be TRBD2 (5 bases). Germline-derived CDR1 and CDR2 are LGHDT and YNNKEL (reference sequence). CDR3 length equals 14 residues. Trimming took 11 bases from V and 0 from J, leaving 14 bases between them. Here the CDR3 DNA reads TGTGCCTCGGGGTTGGAGAGCTCCTACAATGAGCAGTTCTTC. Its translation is CASGLESSYNEQFF.

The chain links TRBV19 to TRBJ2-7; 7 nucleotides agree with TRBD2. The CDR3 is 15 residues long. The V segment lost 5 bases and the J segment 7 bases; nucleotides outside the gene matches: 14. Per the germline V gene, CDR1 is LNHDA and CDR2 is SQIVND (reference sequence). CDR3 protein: CASSSSPGLVVEQYF. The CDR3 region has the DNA TGTGCCAGTAGTTCCTCTCCTGGACTAGTAGTAGAGCAGTACTTC.

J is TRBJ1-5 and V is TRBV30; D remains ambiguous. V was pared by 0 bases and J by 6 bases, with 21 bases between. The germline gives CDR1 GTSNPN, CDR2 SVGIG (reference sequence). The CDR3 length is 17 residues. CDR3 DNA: TGTGCCTGGAGTGTACCCCTTCCCGGGTTCTTCGGTCAGCCCCAGCATTTT. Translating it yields CAWSVPLPGFFGQPQHF.

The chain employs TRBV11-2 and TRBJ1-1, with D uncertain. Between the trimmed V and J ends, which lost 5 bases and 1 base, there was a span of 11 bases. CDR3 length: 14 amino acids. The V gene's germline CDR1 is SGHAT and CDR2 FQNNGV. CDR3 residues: CASSPRIQNTEAFF. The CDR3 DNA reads TGTGCCAGCAGCCCTAGAATCCAGAACACTGAAGCTTTCTTT.

The CDR3 reads CASSLLPDSNYGYTF. The CDR3 bases are TGCGCCAGCAGCTTGCTCCCGGACAGCAACTATGGCTACACCTTC. The rearrangement joins TRBV5-1 to TRBJ1-2; a possible D gene is TRBD1 (6 bases). The ends were cut back, 1 base at V and 2 bases at J, with 12 bases in the middle. From germline, CDR1 is SGHRS and CDR2 YFSETQ. The CDR3 spans 15 residues.

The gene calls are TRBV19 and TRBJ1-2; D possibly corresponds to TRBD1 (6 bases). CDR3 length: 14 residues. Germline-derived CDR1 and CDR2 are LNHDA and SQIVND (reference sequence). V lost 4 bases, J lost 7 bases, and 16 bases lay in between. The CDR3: CASSTQQGRSGYTF. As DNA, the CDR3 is TGTGCCAGTAGTACCCAACAGGGCCGGAGTGGCTACACCTTC.

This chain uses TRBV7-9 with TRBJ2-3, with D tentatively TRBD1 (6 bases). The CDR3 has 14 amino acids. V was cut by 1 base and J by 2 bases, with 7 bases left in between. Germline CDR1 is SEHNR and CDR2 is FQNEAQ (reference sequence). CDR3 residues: CASSLDRVTDTQYF. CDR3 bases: TGTGCCAGCAGCTTAGACAGGGTCACAGATACGCAGTATTTT.

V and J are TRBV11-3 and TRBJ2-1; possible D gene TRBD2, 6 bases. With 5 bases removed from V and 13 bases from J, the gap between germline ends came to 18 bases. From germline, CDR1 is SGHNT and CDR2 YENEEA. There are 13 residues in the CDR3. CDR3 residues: CASSAGGMGHQFF. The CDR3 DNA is TGTGCCAGCAGCGCGGGCGGGATGGGGCATCAGTTCTTC. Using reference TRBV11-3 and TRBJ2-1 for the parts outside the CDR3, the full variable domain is EAGVVQSPRYKIIEKKQPVAFWCNPISGHNTLYWYLQNLGQGPELLIRYENEEAVDDSQLPKDRFSAERLKGVDSTLKIQPAELGDSAVYLCASSAGGMGHQFFGPGTRLTVL.

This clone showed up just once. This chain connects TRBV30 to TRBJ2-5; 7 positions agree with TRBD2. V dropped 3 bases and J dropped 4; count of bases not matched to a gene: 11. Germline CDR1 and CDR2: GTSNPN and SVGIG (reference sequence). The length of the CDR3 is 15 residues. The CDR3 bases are TGTGCCTGGAGAGGAGCGACGGGGGAGGGAGAGACCCAGTACTTC. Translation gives CAWRGATGEGETQYF.

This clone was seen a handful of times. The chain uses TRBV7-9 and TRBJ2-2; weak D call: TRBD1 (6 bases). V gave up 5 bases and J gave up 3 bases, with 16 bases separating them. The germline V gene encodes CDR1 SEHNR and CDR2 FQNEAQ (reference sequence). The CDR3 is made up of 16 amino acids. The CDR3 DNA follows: TGTGCCAGCAGCCCGAGCAGGGGACGCGACACCGGGGAGCTGTTTTTT. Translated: CASSPSRGRDTGELFF.

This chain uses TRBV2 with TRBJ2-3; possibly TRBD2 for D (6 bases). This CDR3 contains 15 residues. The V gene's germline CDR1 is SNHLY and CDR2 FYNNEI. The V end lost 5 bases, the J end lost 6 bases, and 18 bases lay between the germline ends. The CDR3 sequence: CASSLLAQTRDTQYF. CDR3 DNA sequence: TGTGCCAGCAGTTTACTAGCACAGACGAGGGATACGCAGTATTTT.

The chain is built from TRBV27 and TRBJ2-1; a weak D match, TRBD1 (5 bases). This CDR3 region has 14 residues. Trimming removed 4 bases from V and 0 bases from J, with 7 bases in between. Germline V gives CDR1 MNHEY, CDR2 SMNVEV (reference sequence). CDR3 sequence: CASSYQGSYNEQFF. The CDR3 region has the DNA TGTGCCAGCAGTTACCAGGGCTCCTACAATGAGCAGTTCTTC.

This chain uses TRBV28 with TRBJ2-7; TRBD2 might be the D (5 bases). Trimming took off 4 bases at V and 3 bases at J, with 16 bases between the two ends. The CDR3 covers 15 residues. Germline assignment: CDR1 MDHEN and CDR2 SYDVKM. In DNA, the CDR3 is TGTGCCAGCAGTTCAGCCGGGTCCGGGGTCTACGAGCAGTACGTC. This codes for CASSSAGSGVYEQYV.

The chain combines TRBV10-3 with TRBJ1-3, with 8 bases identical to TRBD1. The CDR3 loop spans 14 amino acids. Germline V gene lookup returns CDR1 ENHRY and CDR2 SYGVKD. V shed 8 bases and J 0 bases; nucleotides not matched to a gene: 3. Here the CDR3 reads CAIGQGISGNTIYF. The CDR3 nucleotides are TGTGCCATCGGACAGGGAATCTCTGGAAACACCATATATTTT.